A single TCR beta chain is shown here with its context. V was pared by 5 bases and J by 2 bases, with 8 bases of the junction left unmatched. CDR1 is SEHNR and CDR2 is FQNEAQ in the germline V gene (reference sequence). The CDR3 has 15 residues. The sample is drawn from a study of blood T cell repertoires in COVID-19. Overall study: From T cells, B-cell-depleted T cells, or PBMCs came the material, which was cDNA or gDNA.

Enrollees, about 18 to 95 years old, lived in some 24 US areas. Measured with immunoSEQ multiplex PCR; TCRdb has only the in-frame clones, and not every one. Among 200,000 to 250,000 clones listed, roughly 88% were seen once. J is TRBJ2-7 and V is TRBV7-9, with TRBD2 matching 8 bases. The sequence derives from a woman aged 30 to 39 who had been exposed to COVID-19. The specimen was PBMCs or T cells enriched from blood (not recorded which). The CDR3 nucleotides are TGTGCCAGCAGCCGTAGCGGGATGAGACCCTACGAGCAGTACTTC. This gives the protein CASSRSGMRPYEQYF.